Presented here are 21 T cell receptor beta chains from one specimen sequenced in a study of vaccination and CD4 T cells after COVID-19. An Oncomine TCR Beta short-read assay was used to sequence the DNA from cultured CD4+ T cells. From the PCR reads, TCRdb called clonotypes with MiXCR, one entry per CDR3 protein. The profile covers over 4,000 distinct CDR3 sequences, with 68% appearing a single time and 27% taken by the ten largest. For these receptors, no antigen is known. Stated treatment: approximately nine-day PBMC culture with coronavirus spike peptide pools or control peptides (ViraFEST assay). The sample comprised CD4+ T cells from blood, cultured in vitro. The receptors derive from a human donor who had recovered from COVID-19.

This clonotype showed up just a few times. V usage is TRBV10-3 and J usage is TRBJ1-1, with TRBD1 matching 7 bases. There are 12 residues in the CDR3. From germline, CDR1 is ENHRY and CDR2 SYGVKD. After removal of 9 bases from V and 5 bases from J, the junction contained 6 bases not matched to a gene. This CDR3 reads CAIGQVSTEAFF. The CDR3 DNA follows: TGTGCCATAGGACAGGTATCGACTGAAGCTTTCTTT.

This clonotype was found a few times. The chain carries TRBV7-2 and TRBJ2-2, with D unresolved. V gave up 5 bases and J gave up 4 bases, with 11 bases separating them. Looked up from germline, CDR1 is SGHTA and CDR2 is FQGNSA. The CDR3 contains 14 residues. This CDR3 reads CASSREKFTGELFF. The CDR3 bases are TGTGCCAGCAGCAGGGAAAAATTCACCGGGGAGCTGTTTTTT.

The chain couples TRBV11-2 to TRBJ2-7; a possible D gene is TRBD1 (6 bases). Trimming stripped 4 bases from V and 9 bases from J, with 16 bases between. The CDR3 has 13 residues. CDR1 and CDR2 from the germline V gene are SGHAT and FQNNGV. CDR3 amino acids: CASSSRQAGGQYF. CDR3 DNA sequence: TGTGCCAGCAGCTCCCGACAGGCCGGTGGGCAGTACTTC.

The chain carries TRBV7-3 and TRBJ1-1, with TRBD1 matching over 7 bases. Trimming at V came to 4 bases and at J to 6 bases, leaving 11 bases not matched to a gene. The CDR3 covers 15 residues. The germline CDR1 and CDR2 sequences are SGHTA and FQGTGA. CDR3: CASSSYRGTRAEAFF. The CDR3 nucleotides read TGTGCCAGCAGCTCCTACAGGGGAACTAGGGCTGAAGCTTTCTTT.

The genes are TRBV7-2 and TRBJ1-5, with D unresolved. From germline, CDR1 is SGHTA and CDR2 FQGNSA. V was clipped by 3 bases and J by 5 bases, with 5 bases between them. This CDR3 has 12 residues. CDR3 region: CASSFNHQPQHF. The CDR3 DNA reads TGTGCCAGCAGCTTCAACCATCAGCCCCAGCATTTT.

Relative to its sample, this clonotype is large. The chain employs TRBV6-1 and TRBJ1-6; 10 bases are a match to TRBD1. The CDR3 length is 15 residues. Trimming cost V 4 bases and J 6 bases; bases outside gene matches: 3. The V gene's germline CDR1 is MNHNS and CDR2 SASEGT. CDR3 nucleotides: TGTGCCAGCAGTGGGGGACAGGGGCTTAATTCACCCCTCCACTTT. Its translation: CASSGGQGLNSPLHF.

This clonotype was found a few times. The chain couples TRBV5-4 to TRBJ2-7, with D unresolved. The germline gives CDR1 SGHNT, CDR2 YYREEE (reference sequence). This CDR3 spans 14 amino acids. V lost 1 base to trimming and J lost 2 bases, with 10 bases between them. CDR3 amino acids: CASSLTSFPYEQYF. Here the CDR3 DNA reads TGTGCCAGCAGCTTGACGAGTTTCCCCTACGAGCAGTACTTC.

This clonotype turned up a few times. The V and J genes are TRBV6-2 or TRBV6-3 and TRBJ1-2; no firm D call. V lost 8 bases to trimming and J lost 3 bases, with 4 bases between them. There are 10 residues in the CDR3. In germline, CDR1 is MNHEY, CDR2 SVGEGT. In nucleotides, the CDR3 is TGTGCCAGCGGAGACTATGGCTACACCTTC. Translating gives CASGDYGYTF.

V is TRBV20-1 and J is TRBJ2-7; D is unresolved. Germline CDR1 and CDR2: DFQATT and SNEGSKA (reference sequence). V was pared by 3 bases and J by 0 bases, with 9 bases between. The CDR3 has 13 amino acids. This CDR3 reads CSASHPRSYEQYF. As DNA, the CDR3 is TGCAGTGCTAGTCATCCGCGCTCCTACGAGCAGTACTTC.

By sample share, this clonotype is large. The genes are TRBV5-1 and TRBJ1-2, with D maybe TRBD1 (5 bases). The CDR3 spans 13 residues. Trimming shortened V by 1 base and J by 8 bases, and 12 bases separated the two germline ends. Germline-derived CDR1 and CDR2 are SGHRS and YFSETQ. CDR3 sequence: CASSLLGPTGYTF. The CDR3 DNA sequence: TGCGCCAGCAGCTTGCTGGGACCCACAGGCTACACCTTC.

Relative to its sample, this clonotype is large. The chain is built from TRBV6-1 and TRBJ2-5; D is perhaps TRBD2 (6 bases). Between the trimmed V and J ends, which lost 11 bases and 1 base, there was a span of 14 bases. The V gene's germline CDR1 is MNHNS and CDR2 SASEGT. This CDR3 is built from 13 residues. The CDR3 bases are TGTGCCGGCCGGGACTCCCTCCAAGAGACCCAGTACTTC. This encodes CAGRDSLQETQYF.

This sequence joins TRBV4-3 and TRBJ1-5; D is uncertain. This CDR3 spans 13 amino acids. Germline assignment: CDR1 LGHNA and CDR2 YSLEER. Trimming took 4 bases from V and 5 from J, leaving 9 bases between them. The CDR3 region is CASSLDRDQPQHF. CDR3 in DNA: TGCGCCAGCAGCCTCGATAGGGATCAGCCCCAGCATTTT.

The chain has TRBV7-2 and TRBJ2-3, with D possibly TRBD1 on 6 matching bases. CDR1 is SGHTA, CDR2 FQGNSA, per germline. V gave up 8 bases and J gave up 2 bases, with 14 bases separating them. CDR3 length equals 14 residues. Here the CDR3 reads CASVDRTSTDTQYF. In DNA, the CDR3 is TGTGCCAGCGTGGACAGAACTTCCACAGATACGCAGTATTTT. Drawing the rest from reference TRBV7-2 and TRBJ2-3, the complete variable domain is GAGVSQSPSNKVTEKGKDVELRCDPISGHTALYWYRQSLGQGLEFLIYFQGNSAPDKSGLPSDRFSAERTGGSVSTLTIQRTQQEDSAVYLCASVDRTSTDTQYFGPGTRLTVL.

This clonotype was counted only a few times. The chain has TRBV20-1 and TRBJ1-1; D not resolved. V dropped 3 bases and J dropped 4 bases, with 12 bases sitting between them. The CDR3 runs to 13 residues. Germline CDR1 DFQATT, CDR2 SNEGSKA (reference sequence). The CDR3: CSARMEAGTEAFF. CDR3 in DNA: TGCAGTGCTAGGATGGAGGCGGGCACTGAAGCTTTCTTT.

V and J are TRBV6-1 and TRBJ1-1; D is possibly TRBD1 (6 bases). Germline values: CDR1 MNHNS, CDR2 SASEGT. The CDR3 covers 16 residues. The V end was cut by 4 bases, the J end by 3 bases, with 18 bases between. The CDR3 protein is CASSARVGGADTEAFF. The CDR3 DNA is TGTGCCAGCAGTGCCAGGGTAGGGGGGGCGGACACTGAAGCTTTCTTT.

This chain links TRBV6-1 with TRBJ1-2; possible D gene TRBD1, 5 bases. This CDR3 region has 12 residues. Germline V gives CDR1 MNHNS, CDR2 SASEGT. V lost 8 bases, J lost 1 base, and 8 bases lay in between. CDR3 bases: TGTGCCAGCGAGGGGATTAACTATGGCTACACCTTC. Its protein is CASEGINYGYTF.

The chain employs TRBV20-1 and TRBJ2-1; D may be TRBD2 (6 bases). The germline V gene encodes CDR1 DFQATT and CDR2 SNEGSKA (reference sequence). With 2 bases removed from V and 4 bases from J, the gap between germline ends came to 12 bases. CDR3 size: 14 residues. The CDR3 DNA follows: TGCAGTGCTAGAATCCTAGCGCAGTACAATGAGCAGTTCTTC. Translating gives CSARILAQYNEQFF.

V usage is TRBV7-8 and J usage is TRBJ2-7, with 10 nucleotides matching TRBD2. Germline CDR1 SGHVS, CDR2 FQNEAQ. This CDR3 is 17 amino acids long. With 5 bases clipped from V and 2 bases from J, the junction kept 12 bases outside the gene matches. The CDR3 region is CASSLTSGDHSPYEQYF. In DNA form, the CDR3 reads TGTGCCAGCAGCCTAACTAGCGGGGATCACTCCCCCTACGAGCAGTACTTC.

This clonotype is labeled large. This chain joins TRBV6-1 and TRBJ2-7; 8 positions agree with TRBD2. CDR3 length: 15 amino acids. The germline CDR1 and CDR2 sequences are MNHNS and SASEGT. The J segment lost 3 bases and the V segment lost 6 bases, leaving 10 bases of the junction unmatched. Here the CDR3 reads CASRSPGLVLYEQYF. The CDR3 region has the DNA TGTGCCAGCAGATCTCCGGGACTAGTTCTCTACGAGCAGTACTTC.

This chain uses TRBV15 with TRBJ1-6; D is uncertain. CDR1 is LNHNV, CDR2 YYDKDF, per germline (reference sequence). CDR3 length: 14 residues. The V gene lost 5 bases and the J gene lost 7 bases, with 12 bases spanning the gap. The CDR3 bases are TGTGCCACCAGCCCTCGCCGAGAGAATTCACCCCTCCACTTT. Translation: CATSPRRENSPLHF. Complete variable domain (other parts from reference TRBV15 and TRBJ1-6): DAMVIQNPRYQVTQFGKPVTLSCSQTLNHNVMYWYQQKSSQAPKLLFHYYDKDFNNEADTPDNFQSRRPNTSFCFLDIRSPGLGDTAMYLCATSPRRENSPLHFGNGTRLTVT.

This clonotype was detected only once. The chain couples TRBV7-3 to TRBJ2-5, with 8 bases matching TRBD1. The CDR3 length is 15 residues. Germline-derived CDR1 and CDR2 are SGHTA and FQGTGA. Germline trimming cut 5 bases from V and 2 bases from J; bases unmatched to any gene: 7. CDR3 amino acids: CASSAGQVKQETQYF. CDR3 DNA: TGTGCCAGCAGCGCGGGACAGGTAAAGCAAGAGACCCAGTACTTC.